The rows below give T cell receptor beta chains drawn from one sample of a study of T cell responses to AZD1222 COVID-19 vaccine. Profiled with immunoSEQ multiplex PCR; TCRdb holds only in-frame clones, not every one. The sample carries roughly 33,000 clones, roughly 74% recorded once. Sequencing used peripheral blood, obtained 28 days after the second AZD1222 dose. Receptor source: an adult who received the AZD1222 COVID-19 vaccine. CDR3s include the opening cysteine and the closing phenylalanine or tryptophan. Each record gives: J gene, V gene, clone size, D gene, CDR3 protein, CDR3 DNA. D genes are given only for firm matches. Expanded clones are given a class, and other clones once, few, many or no size at all.

J: TRBJ1-4
V: TRBV12-5
size: NA
D: NA
CDR3: CASGLGDIPTNEKLFF
DNA: TGTGCTAGTGGCCTGGGGGACATACCAACTAATGAAAAACTGTTTTTT

J: TRBJ2-3
V: TRBV28
size: NA
D: NA
CDR3: CASSSGMYTDTQYF
DNA: TGTGCCAGCAGTTCCGGGATGTACACAGATACGCAGTATTTT

J: TRBJ1-1
V: TRBV19
size: few
D: NA
CDR3: CASKETEAFF
DNA: TGTGCCAGTAAGGAAACTGAAGCTTTCTTT

J: TRBJ1-2
V: TRBV7-9
size: NA
D: TRBD1
CDR3: CASSSATGGYGYTF
DNA: TGTGCCAGCAGCTCGGCGACAGGGGGATATGGCTACACCTTC

J: TRBJ1-5
V: TRBV10-2
size: NA
D: NA
CDR3: CASSDSHYKGVVNQPQHF
DNA: TGCGCCAGCAGTGATAGCCACTACAAAGGGGTTGTCAATCAGCCCCAGCATTTT

J: TRBJ2-3
V: TRBV12-5
size: NA
D: NA
CDR3: CASGPGRDRVEYF
DNA: TGTGCTAGTGGTCCGGGGAGGGACAGAGTTGAGTATTTT

J: TRBJ2-7
V: TRBV29-1
size: medium-sized
D: NA
CDR3: CSVELRSGVSYEQYF
DNA: TGCAGCGTTGAATTGCGTAGTGGCGTTTCCTACGAGCAGTACTTC

J: TRBJ2-6
V: TRBV4-2
size: NA
D: NA
CDR3: CASSQDGSSGANVLTF
DNA: TGTGCCAGCAGCCAAGATGGGAGCTCTGGGGCCAACGTCCTGACTTTC

J: TRBJ1-1
V: TRBV11-2
size: NA
D: NA
CDR3: CASSANRANTEAFF
DNA: TGTGCCAGCAGCGCCAACAGGGCAAACACTGAAGCTTTCTTT

J: TRBJ1-2
V: TRBV28
size: NA
D: TRBD1
CDR3: CASRLQGAYGYTF
DNA: TGTGCCAGCAGACTACAGGGGGCCTATGGCTACACCTTC

J: TRBJ2-3
V: TRBV5-1
size: once
D: NA
CDR3: CASRPGDTDTQYF
DNA: TGCGCCAGCAGGCCTGGGGACACAGATACGCAGTATTTT

J: TRBJ1-2
V: TRBV9
size: NA
D: NA
CDR3: CASSPPPGGYTF
DNA: TGTGCCAGCAGCCCCCCCCCGGGGGGCTACACCTTC

J: TRBJ2-3
V: TRBV24-1
size: few
D: NA
CDR3: CATSADTDTQYF
DNA: TGTGCCACCAGCGCGGACACAGATACGCAGTATTTT

J: TRBJ2-7
V: TRBV5-1
size: few
D: NA
CDR3: CASSLTTDSYEQYF
DNA: TGCGCCAGCAGCCTTACGACAGACTCCTACGAGCAGTACTTC

J: TRBJ2-1
V: TRBV5-1
size: NA
D: TRBD2
CDR3: CASKSSGSPLSYNEQFF
DNA: TGCGCCAGCAAGTCTAGCGGGAGTCCCTTGTCCTACAATGAGCAGTTCTTC

J: TRBJ1-4
V: TRBV4-1
size: NA
D: NA
CDR3: CASSQDGTPGNEKLFF
DNA: TGCGCCAGCAGCCAAGATGGTACCCCCGGGAATGAAAAACTGTTTTTT

J: TRBJ2-3
V: TRBV6-6
size: NA
D: TRBD2
CDR3: CASSYGLAGSTDTQYF
DNA: TGTGCCAGCAGTTACGGCCTAGCGGGGAGCACAGATACGCAGTATTTT

J: TRBJ1-3
V: TRBV5-8
size: NA
D: NA
CDR3: CASSYVQGSGNTIYF
DNA: TGTGCCAGCAGTTATGTTCAGGGGTCTGGAAACACCATATATTTT

J: TRBJ2-3
V: TRBV5-4
size: NA
D: NA
CDR3: CASSLLTYLTTDTQYF
DNA: TGTGCCAGCAGCTTGTTGACTTACTTAACCACAGATACGCAGTATTTT

J: TRBJ1-1
V: TRBV18
size: NA
D: NA
CDR3: CASSATVRDTEAFF
DNA: TGTGCCAGCTCAGCGACAGTCCGGGACACTGAAGCTTTCTTT

J: TRBJ2-3
V: TRBV7-3
size: large
D: TRBD1
CDR3: CASSDQNRGPDTQYF
DNA: TGTGCCAGCAGCGATCAGAATAGGGGGCCAGATACGCAGTATTTT

J: TRBJ2-2
V: TRBV14
size: NA
D: NA
CDR3: CASSQGHLLNTGELFF
DNA: TGTGCCAGCAGCCAAGGCCACCTATTAAACACCGGGGAGCTGTTTTTT

J: TRBJ2-5
V: TRBV7-2
size: NA
D: NA
CDR3: CASSPPAGETQYF
DNA: TGTGCCAGCAGCCCTCCGGCGGGAGAGACCCAGTACTTC

J: TRBJ2-5
V: TRBV27
size: NA
D: TRBD2
CDR3: CASSLKDPGGTQYF
DNA: TGTGCCAGCAGTTTAAAGGACCCGGGGGGGACCCAGTACTTC

J: TRBJ2-2
V: TRBV24-1
size: NA
D: TRBD1
CDR3: CATSDPEDRAAGELFF
DNA: TGTGCCACCAGTGATCCCGAGGACAGGGCGGCCGGGGAGCTGTTTTTT

J: TRBJ2-3
V: TRBV4-3
size: NA
D: TRBD2
CDR3: CASSQDPPAGGSDTQYF
DNA: TGCGCCAGCAGCCAAGATCCCCCAGCGGGAGGGTCGGATACGCAGTATTTT

J: TRBJ2-3
V: TRBV6-5
size: NA
D: NA
CDR3: CASSYKVTRSDTQYF
DNA: TGTGCCAGCAGTTACAAGGTTACCCGGTCGGATACGCAGTATTTT

J: TRBJ2-1
V: TRBV5-1
size: NA
D: TRBD2
CDR3: CASSFAAGVRNEQFF
DNA: TGCGCCAGCAGCTTCGCCGCGGGGGTGAGAAATGAGCAGTTCTTC

J: TRBJ1-2
V: TRBV19
size: few
D: NA
CDR3: CASSMRGGAYGYTF
DNA: TGTGCCAGTAGTATGCGCGGGGGCGCCTATGGCTACACCTTC

J: TRBJ2-7
V: TRBV5-1
size: NA
D: NA
CDR3: CASSPGRTRYEQYF
DNA: TGCGCCAGCAGCCCGGGTCGAACACGGTACGAGCAGTACTTC

J: TRBJ2-1
V: TRBV5-1
size: few
D: NA
CDR3: CASSPGWGPQSEQFF
DNA: TGCGCCAGCAGCCCCGGGTGGGGGCCGCAGAGTGAGCAGTTCTTC